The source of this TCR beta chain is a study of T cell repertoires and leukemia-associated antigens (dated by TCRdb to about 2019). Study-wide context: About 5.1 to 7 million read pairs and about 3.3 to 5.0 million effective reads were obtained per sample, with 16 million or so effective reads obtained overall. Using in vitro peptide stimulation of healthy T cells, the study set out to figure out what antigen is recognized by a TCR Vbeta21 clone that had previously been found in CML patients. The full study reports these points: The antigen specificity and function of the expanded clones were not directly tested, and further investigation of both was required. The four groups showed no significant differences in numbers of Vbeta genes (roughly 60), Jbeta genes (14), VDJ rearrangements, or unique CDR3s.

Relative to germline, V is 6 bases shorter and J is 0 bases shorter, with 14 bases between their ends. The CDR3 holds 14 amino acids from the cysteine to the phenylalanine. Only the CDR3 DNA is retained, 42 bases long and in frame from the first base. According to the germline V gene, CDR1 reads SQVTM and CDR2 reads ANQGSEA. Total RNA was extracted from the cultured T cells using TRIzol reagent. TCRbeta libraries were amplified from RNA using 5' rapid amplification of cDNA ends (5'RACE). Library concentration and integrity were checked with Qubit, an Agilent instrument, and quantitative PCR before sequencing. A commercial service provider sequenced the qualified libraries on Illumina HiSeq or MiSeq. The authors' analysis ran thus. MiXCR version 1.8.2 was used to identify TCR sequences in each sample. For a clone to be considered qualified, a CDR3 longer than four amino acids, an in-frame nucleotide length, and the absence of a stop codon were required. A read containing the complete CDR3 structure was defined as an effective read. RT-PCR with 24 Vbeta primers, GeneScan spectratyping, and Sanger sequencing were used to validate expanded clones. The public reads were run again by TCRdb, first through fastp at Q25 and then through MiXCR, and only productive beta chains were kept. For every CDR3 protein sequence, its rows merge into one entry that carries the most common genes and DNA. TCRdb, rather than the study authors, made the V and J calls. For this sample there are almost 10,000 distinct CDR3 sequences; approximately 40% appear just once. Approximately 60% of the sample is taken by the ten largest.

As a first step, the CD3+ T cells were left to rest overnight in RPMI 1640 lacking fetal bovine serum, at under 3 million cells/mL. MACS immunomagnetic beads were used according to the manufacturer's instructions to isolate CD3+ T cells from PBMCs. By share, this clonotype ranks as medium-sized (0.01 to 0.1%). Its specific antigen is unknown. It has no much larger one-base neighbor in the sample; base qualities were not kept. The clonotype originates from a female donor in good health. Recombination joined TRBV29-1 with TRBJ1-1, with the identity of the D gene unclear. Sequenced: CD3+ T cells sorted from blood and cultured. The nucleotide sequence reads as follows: TGCAGCGTGGGGTTGGGAGGCGTGAACACTGAAGCTTTCTTT. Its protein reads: CSVGLGGVNTEAFF.